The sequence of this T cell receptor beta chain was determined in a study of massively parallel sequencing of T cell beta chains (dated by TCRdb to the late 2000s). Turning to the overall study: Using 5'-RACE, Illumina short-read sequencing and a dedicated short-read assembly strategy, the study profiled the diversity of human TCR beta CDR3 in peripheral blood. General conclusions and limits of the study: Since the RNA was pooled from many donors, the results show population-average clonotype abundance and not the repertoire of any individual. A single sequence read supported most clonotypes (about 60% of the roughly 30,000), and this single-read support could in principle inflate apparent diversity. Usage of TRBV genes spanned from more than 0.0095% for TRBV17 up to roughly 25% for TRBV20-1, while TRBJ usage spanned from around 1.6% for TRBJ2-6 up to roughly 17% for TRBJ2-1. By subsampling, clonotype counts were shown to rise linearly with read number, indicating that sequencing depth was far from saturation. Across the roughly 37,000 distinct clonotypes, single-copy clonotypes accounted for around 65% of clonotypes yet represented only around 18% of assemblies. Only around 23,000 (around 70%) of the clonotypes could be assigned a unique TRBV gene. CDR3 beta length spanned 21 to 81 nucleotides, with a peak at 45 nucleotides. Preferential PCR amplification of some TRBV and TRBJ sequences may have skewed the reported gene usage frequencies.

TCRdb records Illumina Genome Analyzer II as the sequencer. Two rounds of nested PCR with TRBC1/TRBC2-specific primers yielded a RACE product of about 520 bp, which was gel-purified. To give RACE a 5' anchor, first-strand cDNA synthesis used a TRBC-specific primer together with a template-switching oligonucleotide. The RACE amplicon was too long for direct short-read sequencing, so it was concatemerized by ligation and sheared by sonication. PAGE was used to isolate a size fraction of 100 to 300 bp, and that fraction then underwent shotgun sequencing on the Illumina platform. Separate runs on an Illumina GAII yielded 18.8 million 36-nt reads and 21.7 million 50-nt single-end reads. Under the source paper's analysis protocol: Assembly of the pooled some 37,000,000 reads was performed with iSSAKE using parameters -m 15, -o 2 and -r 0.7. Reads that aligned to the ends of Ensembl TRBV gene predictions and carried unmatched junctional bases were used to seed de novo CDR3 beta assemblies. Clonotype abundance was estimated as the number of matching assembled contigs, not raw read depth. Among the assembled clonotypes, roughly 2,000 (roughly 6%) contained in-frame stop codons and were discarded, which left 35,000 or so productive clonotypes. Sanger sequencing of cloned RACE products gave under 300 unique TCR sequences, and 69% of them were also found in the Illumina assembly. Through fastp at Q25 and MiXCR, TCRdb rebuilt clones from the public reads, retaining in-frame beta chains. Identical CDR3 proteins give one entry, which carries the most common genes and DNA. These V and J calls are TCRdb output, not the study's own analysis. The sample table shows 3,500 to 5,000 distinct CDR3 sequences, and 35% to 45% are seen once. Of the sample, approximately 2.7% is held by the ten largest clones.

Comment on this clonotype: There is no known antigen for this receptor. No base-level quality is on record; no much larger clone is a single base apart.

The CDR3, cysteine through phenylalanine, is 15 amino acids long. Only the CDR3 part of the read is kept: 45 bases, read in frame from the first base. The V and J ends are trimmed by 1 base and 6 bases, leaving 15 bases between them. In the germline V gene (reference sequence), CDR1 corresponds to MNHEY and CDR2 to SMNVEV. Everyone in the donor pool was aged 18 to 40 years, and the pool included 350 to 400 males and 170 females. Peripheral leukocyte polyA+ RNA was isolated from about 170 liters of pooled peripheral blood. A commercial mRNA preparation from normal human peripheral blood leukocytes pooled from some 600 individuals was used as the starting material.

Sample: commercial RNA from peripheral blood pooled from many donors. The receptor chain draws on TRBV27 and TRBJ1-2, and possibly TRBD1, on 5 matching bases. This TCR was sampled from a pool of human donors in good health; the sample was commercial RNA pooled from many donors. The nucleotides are TGTGCCAGCAGTTTATTCTCGACAGTAGTTAATGGCTACACCTTC. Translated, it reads CASSLFSTVVNGYTF.